The subject of this entry is one T cell receptor (beta chain). Antigen: not known. CDR1 and CDR2 from the germline V gene are MNHNS and SASEGT. The CDR3 length is 17 residues. The ends lost 10 bases at V and 1 base at J; junction bases unmatched: 12. This record belongs to a study of T cell repertoires in cytomegalovirus infection. Overall study findings and caveats: The study identified carriers of CMV plus the relevant HLA from cumulative public TCR beta family frequency.

A single record per CDR3 protein comes from TCRdb applying MiXCR to the reads. The sample contains approximately 120,000 distinct CDR3 sequences, roughly 32% of which appear only once. The chain employs TRBV6-1 and TRBJ1-5; 11 nucleotides line up with TRBD1. This sequence originates from a human donor in good health (CMV status not recorded). Some clones in this sample may be carry-over from other donors' samples. The sample here was CD8+ T cells from cultured PBMCs, taken from culture after CMV antigen stimulation. The CDR3 sequence: CATKPGQGEGSNQPQHF. CDR3 nucleotides: TGTGCCACAAAACCGGGACAGGGGGAAGGAAGCAATCAGCCCCAGCATTTT.